The 27 T cell receptor beta chains below come from one sample, sequenced in a study of OX40 agonist ivuxolimab in advanced cancers. TCRdb's copy holds only in-frame clones and misses some; the assay was immunoSEQ multiplex PCR. This table holds 73,000 or so clones, 82% found once. The source material was CD4+ or CD8+ T cells sorted from blood, sampled in a trial of the OX40 agonist ivuxolimab. The receptor source for this set is an adult with an advanced solid tumor such as melanoma, head and neck, liver or kidney cancer.

The chain combines TRBV2 with TRBJ1-1; no definite D call. Germline V gene data show CDR1 as SNHLY and CDR2 as FYNNEI. The CDR3 contains 15 residues. Trimming stripped 3 bases from V and 0 bases from J, with 11 bases between. CDR3 protein: CASSEVAAMNTEAFF. For the CDR3, the DNA is TGTGCCAGCAGTGAGGTCGCAGCCATGAACACTGAAGCTTTCTTT.

V and J are TRBV28 and TRBJ1-2; D gene uncertain. V was shortened by 9 bases and J by 4 bases, with 18 bases between the two germline ends. CDR3 length: 14 amino acids. CDR1 is MDHEN, CDR2 SYDVKM, per germline. CDR3 in amino acids: CASSSGGSPYGYTF. DNA for the CDR3: TGTGCCAGTTCAAGCGGCGGGTCACCCTATGGCTACACCTTC.

V usage is TRBV12-5 and J usage is TRBJ2-1, with 8 bases aligning to TRBD1. This CDR3 is 16 amino acids long. V lost 1 base, J lost 4 bases, and 6 bases stayed unmatched. Germline V gene sequence: CDR1 LGHNT, CDR2 FRNRAP. DNA for the CDR3: TGTGCTAGTGGTTTGGCCTCAGGGGGCGCTTACAATGAGCAGTTCTTC. Protein sequence: CASGLASGGAYNEQFF.

The chain recombines TRBV7-2 with TRBJ2-4; D may correspond to TRBD1 or TRBD2 (5 bases each). V was cut by 6 bases and J by 6 bases, with 12 bases left in between. Germline-derived CDR1 and CDR2 are SGHTA and FQGNSA. This CDR3 has 13 residues. The CDR3 nucleotides are TGTGCCAGCAGGAGGGACCAAGGAAACATTCAGTACTTC. Its protein is CASRRDQGNIQYF.

The CDR3 is CASSLDPLARGEQFF. The DNA for the CDR3 is TGTGCCAGCAGCTTAGATCCCTTAGCGCGGGGGGAGCAGTTCTTC. The chain employs TRBV7-8 and TRBJ2-1; 7 nucleotides match TRBD2. Germline loops: CDR1 SGHVS, CDR2 FQNEAQ. V lost 1 base to trimming and J lost 10 bases; unmatched junction nucleotides: 10. The length of the CDR3 is 15 residues.

The gene calls are TRBV4-1 and TRBJ1-3; D unclear. The V and J ends lost 3 bases and 4 bases respectively, with 10 bases between them. This CDR3 is 14 amino acids long. The germline gives CDR1 MGHRA, CDR2 YSYEKL. CDR3: CASSHGVTGNTIYF. CDR3 DNA sequence: TGCGCCAGCAGCCACGGGGTTACAGGAAACACCATATATTTT.

A word on this clone: A junction end diverges from the germline sequence, so it may reflect a read error. V gene TRBV9 combines with J gene TRBJ2-2; D gene unclear. Germline V CDR1 and CDR2: SGDLS, YYNGEE. The CDR3 loop spans 12 amino acids. DNA of the CDR3: TGTGCCAGCAGCGTAGACACTGGGGAGCTGTTTTTT. As protein: CASSVDTGELFF. Drawing the rest from reference TRBV9 and TRBJ2-2, the complete variable domain is DSGVTQTPKHLITATGQRVTLRCSPRSGDLSVYWYQQSLDQGLQFLIQYYNGEERAKGNILERFSAQQFPDLHSELNLSSLELGDSALYFCASSVDTGELFFGEGSRLTVL.

This clone was counted only a few times. The genes are TRBV28 and TRBJ2-3; D is ambiguous. V was shortened by 10 bases and J by 3 bases, with 8 bases between the two germline ends. CDR1 and CDR2 (germline): MDHEN, SYDVKM. This CDR3 has 11 amino acids. The CDR3 spells CATSQTDTQYF. In DNA, the CDR3 is TGTGCCACTTCACAGACAGATACGCAGTATTTT.

The gene calls are TRBV27 and TRBJ1-2; TRBD1 agrees at 7 bases. Germline CDR1 and CDR2: MNHEY and SMNVEV (reference sequence). Trimming took 0 bases from V and 7 from J; bases not matched to a gene: 17. The length of the CDR3 is 18 residues. Written as DNA, the CDR3 is TGTGCCAGCAGTTTATCGGGGAATTACAGGGGTCGCCCGGTTGGCTACACCTTC. It translates to CASSLSGNYRGRPVGYTF.

The CDR3 DNA follows: TGTGCCAGCAGAACGACAGGGGGCACTGAAGCTTTCTTT. The encoded protein is CASRTTGGTEAFF. J is TRBJ1-1 and V is TRBV5-5, with 9 bases lining up with TRBD1. This CDR3 contains 13 residues. After removal of 5 bases from V and 4 bases from J, the junction contained 3 bases not matched to a gene. CDR1 SGHKS and CDR2 YYEKEE come from the germline V gene (reference sequence).

Only a few counts were recorded for this clone. The genes are TRBV2 and TRBJ1-5; D not certain. Germline values: CDR1 SNHLY, CDR2 FYNNEI. The CDR3 sequence is 13 residues long. The V and J ends lost 2 bases and 3 bases respectively, with 5 bases between them. In nucleotides, the CDR3 is TGTGCCAGCAGTGAAACAGTCAATCAGCCCCAGCATTTT. This sequence encodes CASSETVNQPQHF.

The rearrangement links TRBV5-1 to TRBJ1-1; D not resolved. The CDR3 has 16 amino acids. The V gene's germline CDR1 is SGHRS and CDR2 YFSETQ. V shed 0 bases and J shed 2 bases, with 14 bases lying between them. CDR3 sequence (DNA): TGCGCCAGCAGCTTGGGGCCCAGTGCGAGTAACACTGAAGCTTTCTTT. It specifies CASSLGPSASNTEAFF.

The CDR3 is CASSLLRTPYNEQFF. As DNA, the CDR3 is TGTGCCAGCAGCCTACTCCGGACTCCCTACAATGAGCAGTTCTTC. The gene calls are TRBV2 and TRBJ2-1, with D maybe TRBD2 (5 bases). V lost 6 bases, J lost 2 bases, and 14 bases lay in between. Germline V gene data show CDR1 as SNHLY and CDR2 as FYNNEI. The CDR3 is made up of 15 amino acids.

The chain combines TRBV7-3 with TRBJ1-2, with D unclear. Deletions cut 4 bases from V and 3 bases from J, with 15 bases between. This CDR3 contains 15 residues. Germline CDR1 SGHTA, CDR2 FQGTGA. The CDR3 nucleotides read TGTGCCAGCAGCTCTAGGCCAGGTCTCCACTATGGCTACACCTTC. This sequence encodes CASSSRPGLHYGYTF.

The chain links TRBV5-1 to TRBJ1-2, with TRBD1 matching 7 bases. V dropped 4 bases and J dropped 2; count of bases not matched to a gene: 2. The CDR3 consists of 13 residues. Germline loops: CDR1 SGHRS, CDR2 YFSETQ. The CDR3 is CASSEGQNYGYTF. Here the CDR3 DNA reads TGCGCCAGCAGCGAGGGACAGAACTATGGCTACACCTTC.

The chain is built from TRBV5-1 and TRBJ2-2; D not resolved. Germline CDR1 SGHRS, CDR2 YFSETQ. Trimming cost V 0 bases and J 0 bases, with 6 bases left between them. CDR3 length equals 15 residues. CDR3 residues: CASSLDTPNTGELFF. CDR3 nucleotide sequence: TGCGCCAGCAGCTTGGACACTCCGAACACCGGGGAGCTGTTTTTT. Combining the CDR3 with reference TRBV5-1 and TRBJ2-2 gives the whole variable domain KAGVTQTPRYLIKTRGQQVTLSCSPISGHRSVSWYQQTPGQGLQFLFEYFSETQRNKGNFPGRFSGRQFSNSRSEMNVSTLELGDSALYLCASSLDTPNTGELFFGEGSRLTVL.

The chain joins TRBV7-6 to TRBJ2-7, with 9 bases aligning to TRBD1. The CDR3 runs 19 residues. The germline V gene has CDR1 SGHVS and CDR2 FNYEAQ. J gave up 6 bases and V 4 bases, and 22 bases lay outside the gene matches. The CDR3 is CASSCLVANCQGQGSEQYV. The CDR3 region has the DNA TGTGCCAGCAGCTGCTTAGTAGCCAATTGCCAGGGACAGGGAAGCGAGCAGTACGTC.

This rearrangement joins TRBV4-1 to TRBJ2-3; 10 bases align to TRBD2. CDR1 is MGHRA and CDR2 is YSYEKL in the germline V gene. There are 17 residues in the CDR3. V lost 0 bases, J lost 7 bases, and 10 bases stayed unmatched. The CDR3 DNA sequence: TGCGCCAGCAGCCAAGACCTACTAGCGGGACATCCGAATACGCAGTATTTT. The encoded protein is CASSQDLLAGHPNTQYF.

This sequence joins TRBV2 and TRBJ2-5; possibly TRBD1 or TRBD2 for D (5 bases each). The CDR3 has 15 residues. Germline CDR1 SNHLY, CDR2 FYNNEI. Between the trimmed V and J ends, which lost 6 bases and 2 bases, there was a span of 16 bases. CDR3: CASSPFPGPQETQYF. The CDR3 DNA reads as TGTGCCAGCAGCCCCTTCCCGGGACCACAAGAGACCCAGTACTTC. The whole variable domain, filled in from reference TRBV2 and TRBJ2-5, reads EPEVTQTPSHQVTQMGQEVILRCVPISNHLYFYWYRQILGQKVEFLVSFYNNEISEKSEIFDDQFSVERPDGSNFTLKIRSTKLEDSAMYFCASSPFPGPQETQYFGPGTRLLVL.

J is TRBJ2-5 and V is TRBV28; D is unresolved. V lost 3 bases and J 9 bases, leaving 8 bases between the germline ends. Germline V gene sequence: CDR1 MDHEN, CDR2 SYDVKM. CDR3 length: 11 amino acids. The CDR3 DNA reads as TGTGCCAGCAGTTTCGAGGCGGCCCAGTACTTC. Translation: CASSFEAAQYF.

This chain connects TRBV5-1 to TRBJ2-5; D is tentatively TRBD1 or TRBD2 (5 bases each). CDR3 size: 16 residues. Trimming cost V 7 bases and J 5 bases, with 24 bases left between them. From germline, CDR1 is SGHRS and CDR2 YFSETQ. This CDR3 is CASALSGGLGLETQYF. CDR3 in DNA: TGCGCCAGCGCTCTGAGTGGGGGTCTTGGTTTGGAGACCCAGTACTTC.

J is TRBJ1-4 and V is TRBV5-1; 9 bases are shared with TRBD1. There are 15 residues in the CDR3. CDR1 is SGHRS, CDR2 YFSETQ, per germline. With V trimmed by 4 bases and J by 8 bases, 9 bases remained unmatched. Here the CDR3 reads CASSRGTGYGEKLFF. In DNA form, the CDR3 reads TGCGCCAGCAGCAGGGGGACAGGGTATGGGGAAAAACTGTTTTTT.

This chain joins TRBV4-3 and TRBJ1-5; 9 bases fit TRBD1. This CDR3 spans 16 amino acids. The V gene's germline CDR1 is LGHNA and CDR2 YSLEER. With 4 bases clipped from V and 5 bases from J, the junction kept 9 bases outside the gene matches. The CDR3 protein is CASSPEPQGADQPQHF. DNA of the CDR3: TGCGCCAGCAGCCCGGAGCCACAGGGGGCCGATCAGCCCCAGCATTTT.

DNA of the CDR3: TGTGCTAGTGACACTGAGCAGTTCTTC. Protein: CASDTEQFF. The chain couples TRBV12-5 to TRBJ2-1; D gene uncertain. Germline V gene lookup returns CDR1 LGHNT and CDR2 FRNRAP. Trimming took off 7 bases at V and 9 bases at J, with 4 bases between the two ends. This CDR3 is built from 9 residues. Full variable domain (remainder filled in from reference TRBV12-5 and TRBJ2-1): DARVTQTPRHKVTEMGQEVTMRCQPILGHNTVFWYRQTMMQGLELLAYFRNRAPLDDSGMPKDRFSAEMPDATLATLKIQPSEPRDSAVYFCASDTEQFFGPGTRLTVL.

The CDR3 region is CASSQVYDGNYGYTF. The CDR3 DNA follows: TGCGCCAGCAGCCAAGTTTACGACGGGAACTATGGCTACACCTTC. This chain connects TRBV4-1 to TRBJ1-2; D is uncertain. With 1 base removed from V and 2 bases from J, the gap between germline ends came to 11 bases. Germline-derived CDR1 and CDR2 are MGHRA and YSYEKL. The CDR3 totals 15 residues.

The chain uses TRBV28 and TRBJ1-1; no clear D. V lost 5 bases, J lost 0 bases, and 16 bases lay in between. Looked up from germline, CDR1 is MDHEN and CDR2 is SYDVKM. This CDR3 comprises 16 residues. The CDR3 reads CASSTIKQNMNTEAFF. The DNA of the CDR3 is TGTGCCAGCAGTACAATAAAGCAAAACATGAACACTGAAGCTTTCTTT.

This sequence joins TRBV4-1 and TRBJ1-1; 7 bases fit TRBD1. The CDR3 is made up of 15 amino acids. Germline V CDR1 and CDR2: MGHRA, YSYEKL. Trimming took 3 bases from V and 1 from J; bases not matched to a gene: 5. The chain's CDR3 is CASSQTTGKNTEAFF. The CDR3 region has the DNA TGCGCCAGCAGCCAGACGACAGGGAAGAACACTGAAGCTTTCTTT.